The 5 T cell receptor beta chains reported below all come from one sample, sequenced in a study of cytomegalovirus exposure and HLA in healthy donors. TCRdb keeps only in-frame clones here, not all; method: immunoSEQ multiplex PCR. Of roughly 330,000 clones listed, around 90% are singletons. Sample: PBMCs. These receptors came from a woman younger than 45 in good health and CMV-seropositive.

V gene TRBV7-6 combines with J gene TRBJ1-4, with D hard to call. This CDR3 has 16 residues. Germline lookup yields CDR1 SGHVS and CDR2 FNYEAQ. V lost 0 bases and J lost 3, with 11 bases in between. CDR3 sequence: CASSLASPVPNEKLFF. Here the CDR3 DNA reads TGTGCCAGCAGCTTAGCTTCCCCGGTACCTAATGAAAAACTGTTTTTT.

The genes are TRBV6-1 and TRBJ2-4; weak D call: TRBD1 (5 bases). The germline gives CDR1 MNHNS, CDR2 SASEGT. The CDR3 extends over 14 amino acids. V lost 5 bases, J lost 0 bases, and 8 bases lay in between. The CDR3 nucleotides are TGTGCCAGCAGTCTGACAGTAGCCAAAAACATTCAGTACTTC. Its protein product is CASSLTVAKNIQYF.

V and J are TRBV28 and TRBJ2-1, with TRBD1 as a possible D gene (6 bases). This CDR3 has 15 residues. Germline CDR1 and CDR2: MDHEN and SYDVKM. V lost 7 bases, J lost 5 bases, and 18 bases lay in between. CDR3 bases: TGTGCCAGCACTCTTCCCGGGACACTAAACAATGAGCAGTTCTTC. This sequence encodes CASTLPGTLNNEQFF. Together with reference TRBV28 and TRBJ2-1, the CDR3 gives the full variable domain: DVKVTQSSRYLVKRTGEKVFLECVQDMDHENMFWYRQDPGLGLRLIYFSYDVKMKEKGDIPEGYSVSREKKERFSLILESASTNQTSMYLCASTLPGTLNNEQFFGPGTRLTVL.

CDR3 bases: TGTGCCACCCTAGCGGGGGCCAATGAGCAGTTCTTC. Protein: CATLAGANEQFF. The genes are TRBV15 and TRBJ2-1, with 10 bases aligning to TRBD2. The V and J ends lost 8 bases and 6 bases, in that order; junction bases with no gene match: 1. The CDR3 runs 12 residues. From germline, CDR1 is LNHNV and CDR2 YYDKDF (reference sequence).

Only a few counts were recorded for this clone. V and J are TRBV25-1 and TRBJ2-2, with D hard to call. This CDR3 region has 12 residues. CDR1 is MGHDK and CDR2 is SYGVNS in the germline V gene. V lost 9 bases and J 7 bases, leaving 12 bases between the germline ends. DNA of the CDR3: TGTGCCAGTCTGAATGGTCGCGGGGAGCTGTTTTTT. Translation: CASLNGRGELFF. The full variable domain, rest sourced from reference TRBV25-1 and TRBJ2-2, is EADIYQTPRYLVIGTGKKITLECSQTMGHDKMYWYQQDPGMELHLIHYSYGVNSTEKGDLSSESTVSRIRTEHFPLTLESARPSHTSQYLCASLNGRGELFFGEGSRLTVL.